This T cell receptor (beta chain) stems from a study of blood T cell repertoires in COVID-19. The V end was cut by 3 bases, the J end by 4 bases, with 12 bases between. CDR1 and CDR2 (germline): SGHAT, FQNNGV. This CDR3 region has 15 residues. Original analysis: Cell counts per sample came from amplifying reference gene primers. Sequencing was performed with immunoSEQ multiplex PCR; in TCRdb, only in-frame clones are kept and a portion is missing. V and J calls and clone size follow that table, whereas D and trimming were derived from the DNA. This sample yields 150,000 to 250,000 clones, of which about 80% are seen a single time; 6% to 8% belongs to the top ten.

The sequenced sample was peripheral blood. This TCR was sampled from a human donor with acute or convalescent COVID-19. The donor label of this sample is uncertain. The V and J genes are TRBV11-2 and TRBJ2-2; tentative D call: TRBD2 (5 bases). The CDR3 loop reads CASSFVLAGTGELFF. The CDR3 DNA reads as TGTGCCAGCAGCTTTGTCCTAGCAGGCACCGGGGAGCTGTTTTTT.